This T cell receptor (beta chain) was captured by sequencing in a study of Graves' ophthalmopathy and Graves' hyperthyroidism. Study-wide findings and caveats: The model achieved over 60% sensitivity and 72.22% specificity for ophthalmopathy progression.

The table lists this clonotype with many counts. The antigen is not known. The V and J ends lost 6 bases and 5 bases respectively, with 13 bases between them. The CDR3 contains 13 residues. Germline V lookup: CDR1 SNHLY, CDR2 FYNNEI. CDR3 regions of TCR beta were amplified from RNA transcripts. HTBI primers were used in a first-round RT-PCR, which preceded a second-round multiplex PCR. TCRdb reprocessed the multiplex PCR reads via MiXCR and lists one record per CDR3 protein. The sample yields some 410,000 distinct CDR3 sequences, under 25% seen once. The rearrangement uses TRBV2 and TRBJ1-2, with D hard to call. The sequencing input was peripheral blood. This sequence originates from a woman aged 18-29 years with stable Graves' hyperthyroidism. As DNA, the CDR3 is TGTGCCAGCAGCCCGCACGAGCGGTATGGCTACACCTTC. Its protein product is CASSPHERYGYTF.